Below, 24 T cell receptor beta chains from the same sample are listed, as sequenced in a study of CXCR3-negative and CXCR3-positive naive CD8 T cells. cDNA libraries for TRB were generated by 5' RACE incorporating UMI labels. Reprocessing the 5' RACE reads, TCRdb reports a single entry for every CDR3 protein and omits DNA. The specimen's table records under 75,000 distinct CDR3 sequences. What was sequenced was naive CXCR3- CD8+ T cells from blood. Subset here: CD45RO-CCR7+CD27+CD95- naive CD8+ T cells lacking CXCR3 (TNR3-). These receptors came from a human donor in good health. Some clones in this sample may be carry-over from other donors' samples.

This chain connects TRBV11-3 to TRBJ2-1; the D gene TCRdb calls, TRBD1, cannot be checked with no DNA. The CDR3 contains 16 residues. The germline V gene encodes CDR1 SGHNT and CDR2 YENEEA. CDR3 region: CASNKAPFSNYNEQFF.

The V call is TRBV7-6, the J call TRBJ2-7. The CDR3 extends over 13 amino acids. Germline CDR1 SGHVS, CDR2 FNYEAQ. This chain's CDR3 is CASSLSNGYEQYF.

The J gene is TRBJ1-4, the V gene TRBV7-6; TCRdb lists TRBD1, though no DNA is available to test this call. There are 14 residues in the CDR3. Germline values: CDR1 SGHVS, CDR2 FNYEAQ. The CDR3: CASSPQGYGEKLFF.

The CDR3 loop is CASRPDRNTGELFF. V is TRBV5-1 and J is TRBJ2-2; TCRdb picks TRBD1, but there is no DNA to check that call. Per germline, CDR1 SGHRS and CDR2 YFSETQ. There are 14 residues in the CDR3.

This chain uses TRBV30 with TRBJ1-1; TCRdb's D gene call, TRBD1, goes unchecked for lack of DNA. Germline lookup yields CDR1 GTSNPN and CDR2 SVGIG (reference sequence). CDR3 length equals 15 residues. CDR3 protein: CAWGRDSLMNTEAFF.

The chain links TRBV21-1 to TRBJ2-4; TCRdb calls TRBD1, which cannot be checked without DNA. TRBV21-1 is tagged as a pseudogene. The CDR3 totals 17 residues. CDR3 sequence reads: CASSNFIRVLAKNIQYF.

The chain uses TRBV29-1 and TRBJ1-2; TCRdb gives TRBD1 as the D gene, but with no DNA this cannot be confirmed. Germline assignment: CDR1 SQVTM and CDR2 ANQGSEA. The CDR3 contains 17 residues. The CDR3 here is CSVHPDRTTTTLYGYTF.

This rearrangement joins TRBV5-6 to TRBJ2-1. The CDR3 length is 11 residues. CDR1 SGHDT and CDR2 YYEEEE come from the germline V gene. CDR3 amino acids: CASSLEAEQFF.

This chain joins TRBV15 and TRBJ2-2. Germline V gene sequence: CDR1 LNHNV, CDR2 YYDKDF (reference sequence). The CDR3 runs 13 residues. CDR3 sequence reads: CATSRDEWGELFF.

This chain's CDR3 is CASREGGTEAFF. The gene calls are TRBV12-3 or TRBV12-4 and TRBJ1-1; TCRdb lists TRBD1, though no DNA is available to test this call. This CDR3 region has 12 residues.

The chain carries TRBV5-4 and TRBJ1-2; TCRdb's D call, TRBD1, is unchecked because there is no DNA. The V gene's germline CDR1 is SGHNT and CDR2 YYREEE (reference sequence). The CDR3 length is 13 residues. The chain's CDR3 is CASSLKTAYGYTF.

This sequence joins TRBV7-9 and TRBJ2-7; absent DNA, TCRdb's TRBD2 call cannot be checked. The germline CDR1 and CDR2 sequences are SEHNR and FQNEAQ (reference sequence). The CDR3 spans 15 residues. The CDR3 reads CASTPMETSGYEQYF.

This chain uses TRBV3-1 with TRBJ2-2; TCRdb's D call of TRBD1 is untestable without DNA. This CDR3 is built from 17 residues. Per germline, CDR1 LGHDT and CDR2 YNNKEL (reference sequence). This CDR3 reads CASSHPRVIGNTGELFF.

V usage is TRBV7-6 and J usage is TRBJ2-7; TCRdb indicates TRBD1, and absent DNA this call remains unverified. CDR3 length equals 15 residues. CDR1 is SGHVS and CDR2 is FNYEAQ in the germline V gene. This chain's CDR3 is CASHRGGGAPTEQYF. Variable domain in full (rest from reference TRBV7-6 and TRBJ2-7): GAGVSQSPRYKVTKRGQDVALRCDPISGHVSLYWYRQALGQGPEFLTYFNYEAQQDKSGLPNDRFSAERPEGSISTLTIQRTEQRDSAMYRCASHRGGGAPTEQYFGPGTRLTVT.

The V call is TRBV4-3, the J call TRBJ1-1; the TRBD1 assignment by TCRdb is unverifiable without DNA. The germline V gene has CDR1 LGHNA and CDR2 YSLEER. The CDR3 totals 16 residues. The CDR3 protein is CASSQDPRGMGTEAFF.

The gene calls are TRBV14 and TRBJ2-1; TCRdb returns TRBD1, unconfirmable since there is no DNA. The CDR3 is 14 residues long. CDR1 is SGHDN, CDR2 FVKESK, per germline. CDR3 region: CASSRDSNYNEQFF.

This sequence joins TRBV6-5 and TRBJ1-5; absent DNA, TCRdb's TRBD1 call cannot be checked. The CDR3 totals 18 residues. Germline values: CDR1 MNHEY, CDR2 SVGAGI. CDR3: CASSYSISRGELNQPQHF.

J is TRBJ2-2 and V is TRBV15; TCRdb proposes TRBD1, but this gene call is untestable without DNA. Germline CDR1 is LNHNV and CDR2 is YYDKDF (reference sequence). The CDR3 loop spans 17 amino acids. This CDR3 reads CATSRGLGNSGAGELFF.

This chain links TRBV15 with TRBJ2-4. This CDR3 has 11 residues. The germline V gene has CDR1 LNHNV and CDR2 YYDKDF (reference sequence). This chain's CDR3 is CATSKGSYAYF.

The chain is built from TRBV10-1 and TRBJ2-5; TCRdb gives TRBD1 as the D gene, but with no DNA this cannot be confirmed. Per the germline V gene, CDR1 is WNHNN and CDR2 is SYGVQD (reference sequence). The CDR3 covers 13 residues. CDR3: CASSESGTGAQYF.

V and J are TRBV4-1 and TRBJ1-2; TCRdb returns TRBD1, unconfirmable since there is no DNA. Germline loops: CDR1 MGHRA, CDR2 YSYEKL. The CDR3 totals 16 residues. The CDR3 spells CASSQGTGRLNYGYTF.

The chain combines TRBV29-1 with TRBJ2-1; there is no DNA to check the TCRdb D call of TRBD1. This CDR3 spans 13 amino acids. Per the germline V gene, CDR1 is SQVTM and CDR2 is ANQGSEA. The CDR3: CSTLDGGGNEQFF.

This rearrangement joins TRBV9 to TRBJ2-2; TCRdb returns TRBD1, unconfirmable since there is no DNA. Germline V lookup: CDR1 SGDLS, CDR2 YYNGEE. This CDR3 has 19 amino acids. CDR3 residues: CASSHNLRQGNGEAGELFF.

The rearrangement links TRBV29-1 to TRBJ2-5; TCRdb designates TRBD1, a call that cannot be tested without DNA. This CDR3 comprises 15 residues. Germline V gives CDR1 SQVTM, CDR2 ANQGSEA. The CDR3 here is CSVWDQLSMKETQYF.